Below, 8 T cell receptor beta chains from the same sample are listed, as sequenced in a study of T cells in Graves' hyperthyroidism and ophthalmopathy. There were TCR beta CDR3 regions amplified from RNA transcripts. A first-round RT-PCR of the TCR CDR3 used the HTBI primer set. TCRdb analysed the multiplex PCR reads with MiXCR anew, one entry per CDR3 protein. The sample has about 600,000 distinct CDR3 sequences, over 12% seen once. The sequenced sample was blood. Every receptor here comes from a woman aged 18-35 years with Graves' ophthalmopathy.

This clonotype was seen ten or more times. DNA for the CDR3: TGCAGTGCTAGCCCCCTAGAGCGGGAGGGTTATTACGAGCAGTACTTC. As protein: CSASPLEREGYYEQYF. The rearrangement links TRBV20-1 to TRBJ2-7; TRBD2 matches 10 bases. Trimming removed 3 bases from V and 4 bases from J; junction bases left unmatched: 12. Germline V CDR1 and CDR2: DFQATT, SNEGSKA (reference sequence). The CDR3 covers 16 residues.

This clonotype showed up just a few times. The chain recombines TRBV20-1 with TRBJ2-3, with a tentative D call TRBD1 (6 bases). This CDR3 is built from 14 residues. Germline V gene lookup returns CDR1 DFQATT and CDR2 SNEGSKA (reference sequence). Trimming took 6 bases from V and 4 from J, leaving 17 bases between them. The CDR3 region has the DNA TGCAGTGCCGCTAGCCATACAGGGTCAGATACGCAGTATTTT. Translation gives CSAASHTGSDTQYF.

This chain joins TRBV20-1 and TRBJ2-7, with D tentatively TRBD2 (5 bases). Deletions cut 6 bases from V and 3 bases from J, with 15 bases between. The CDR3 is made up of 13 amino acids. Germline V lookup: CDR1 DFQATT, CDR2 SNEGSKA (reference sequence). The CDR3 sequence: CSAIGGLNYEQYF. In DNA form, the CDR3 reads TGCAGTGCCATAGGCGGACTGAACTACGAGCAGTACTTC.

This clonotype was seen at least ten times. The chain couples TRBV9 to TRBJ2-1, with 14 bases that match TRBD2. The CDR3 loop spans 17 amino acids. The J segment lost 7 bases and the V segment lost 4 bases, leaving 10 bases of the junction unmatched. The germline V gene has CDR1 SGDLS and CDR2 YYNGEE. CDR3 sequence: CASSPRLAGGWRNEQFF. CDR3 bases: TGTGCCAGCAGCCCCCGACTAGCGGGAGGGTGGAGGAATGAGCAGTTCTTC.

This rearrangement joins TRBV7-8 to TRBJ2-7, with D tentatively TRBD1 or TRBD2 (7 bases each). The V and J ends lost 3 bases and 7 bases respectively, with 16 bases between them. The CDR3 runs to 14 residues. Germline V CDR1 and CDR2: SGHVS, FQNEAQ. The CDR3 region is CASSLRGRGGEQYF. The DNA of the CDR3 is TGTGCCAGCAGCTTGCGGGGCAGGGGGGGTGAGCAGTACTTC.

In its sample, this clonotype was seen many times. The CDR3 is CASSLTMPGQGTGYTF. The DNA of the CDR3 is TGTGCCAGCAGCTTAACGATGCCGGGACAGGGAACGGGCTACACCTTC. The gene calls are TRBV7-3 and TRBJ1-2; 9 bases line up with TRBD1. Trimming took 0 bases from V and 8 from J; bases not matched to a gene: 10. Germline CDR1 and CDR2: SGHTA and FQGTGA. The CDR3 runs 16 residues.

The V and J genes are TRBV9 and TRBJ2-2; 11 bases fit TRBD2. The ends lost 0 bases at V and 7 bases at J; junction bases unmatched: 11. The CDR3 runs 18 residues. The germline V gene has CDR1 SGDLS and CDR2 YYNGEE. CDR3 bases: TGTGCCAGCAGCGTAGCTGGGGCGACTAGCGGGACTGTCGGGGAGCTGTTTTTT. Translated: CASSVAGATSGTVGELFF.

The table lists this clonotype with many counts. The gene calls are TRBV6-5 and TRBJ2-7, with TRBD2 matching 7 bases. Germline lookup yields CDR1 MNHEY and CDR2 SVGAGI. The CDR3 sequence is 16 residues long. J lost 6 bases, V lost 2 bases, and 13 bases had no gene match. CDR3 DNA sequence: TGTGCCAGCAGTTACGAGGTTAGCGGGCGGTCGGGCGAGCAGTACTTC. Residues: CASSYEVSGRSGEQYF.